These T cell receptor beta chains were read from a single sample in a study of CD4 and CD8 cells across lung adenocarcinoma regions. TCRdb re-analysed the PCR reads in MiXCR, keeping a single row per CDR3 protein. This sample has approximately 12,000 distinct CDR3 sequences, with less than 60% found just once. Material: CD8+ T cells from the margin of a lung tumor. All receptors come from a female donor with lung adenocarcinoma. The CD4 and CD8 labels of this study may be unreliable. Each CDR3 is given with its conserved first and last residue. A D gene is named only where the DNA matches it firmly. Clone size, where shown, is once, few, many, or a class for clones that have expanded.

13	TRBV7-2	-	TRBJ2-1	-	TGTGCCAGCAGCCCTGGACTACGGGGTGAGCAGTTCTTC	CASSPGLRGEQFF
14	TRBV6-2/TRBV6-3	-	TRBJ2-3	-	TGTGCCAGCAGTTACCAACTACTAGTAGATACGCAGTATTTT	CASSYQLLVDTQYF
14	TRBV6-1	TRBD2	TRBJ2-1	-	TGTGCGGGCAGCGGGGGCGGCGAGGCAGAGACGCAGTATTTC	CAGSGGGEAETQYF
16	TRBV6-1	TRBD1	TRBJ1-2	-	TGTGCCAGCAGTGAACAAGGGTCAGGGGGCCTATATGGCTACACCTTC	CASSEQGSGGLYGYTF
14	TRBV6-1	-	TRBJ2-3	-	TGTGCCAGCCAACGTACCCCGCTCCAAGATACGCAGTATTTT	CASQRTPLQDTQYF
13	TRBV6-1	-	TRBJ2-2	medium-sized	TGTGCCAGCGGAGGGGGGTGGGCCGGGGAGCTGTTTTTT	CASGGGWAGELFF
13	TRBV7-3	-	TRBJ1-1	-	TGTGCCAGCAGCTTAACACTGAAAACTGAAGCTTTCTTT	CASSLTLKTEAFF
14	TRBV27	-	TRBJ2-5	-	TGTGCCAGCAGTTTTGGGGGGCCCCAAGAGACCCAGTACTTC	CASSFGGPQETQYF
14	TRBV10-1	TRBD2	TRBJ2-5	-	TGCGCGGGCAGCGGGGGCCGGAGCGGAGAGACCCAGTACTTC	CAGSGGRSGETQYF
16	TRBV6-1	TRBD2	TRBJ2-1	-	TGTGCCAGCAGACGAAATAGCGGGAGCTCCTACAATGAGCAGTTCTTC	CASRRNSGSSYNEQFF
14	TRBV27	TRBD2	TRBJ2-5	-	TGTGCCAGCAGTTTTAGCGGGAGGCCAGAGACCCAGTACTTC	CASSFSGRPETQYF
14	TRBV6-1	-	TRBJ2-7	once	TGTGCCAGCAGCCCCAGCAGGGTGCCCTACGAGCAGTACTTC	CASSPSRVPYEQYF
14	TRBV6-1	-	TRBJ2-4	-	TGTGCGGGGCACGGGGGCGGGGCCCAAGACACCCAGTACTTC	CAGHGGGAQDTQYF
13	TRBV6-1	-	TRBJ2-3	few	TGTGCCAGCAGTGAACCTCGTCCGGGGACGCAGTATTTT	CASSEPRPGTQYF
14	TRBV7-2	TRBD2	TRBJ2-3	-	TGTGCCAGCAGACGCGGTCCGGCGGGGGAGACCCAGTACTTT	CASRRGPAGETQYF
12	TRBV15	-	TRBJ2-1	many	TGTGCCACCAGCACCAGGGTTAATGAGCAGTTCTTC	CATSTRVNEQFF
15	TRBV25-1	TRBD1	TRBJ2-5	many	TGTGCCAGCAGTGAGGACAGGGCGCCATCAGAGACCCAGTACTTC	CASSEDRAPSETQYF
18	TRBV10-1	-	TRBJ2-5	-	TGCGCCAGCAGTGAGGCGGGTCCCGGGGGCCGGGACTCAGATACCCAGTACTTC	CASSEAGPGGRDSDTQYF
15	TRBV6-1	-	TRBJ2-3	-	TGTGCCAGCAGTCCGGGGGTGTGGGGCAAAGATATTCAGTATTTT	CASSPGVWGKDIQYF
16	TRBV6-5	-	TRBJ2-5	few	TGTGCCAGCAGTTCTCGGACAGATCCTCCAAGAGAGACCCAGTACTTC	CASSSRTDPPRETQYF
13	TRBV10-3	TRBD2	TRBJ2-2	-	TGTGCCACGTCTAGCGGGAGGACCGGGGAGCTGTTTTTT	CATSSGRTGELFF
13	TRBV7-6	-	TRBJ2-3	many	TGTGCCAGCAGCCCTACGAGCGCAGATACGCAGTATTTT	CASSPTSADTQYF
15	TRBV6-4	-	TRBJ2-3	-	TGTGCCAGCAGTGACTCCAAAGGGGGCACAGATACGCAGTATTTT	CASSDSKGGTDTQYF
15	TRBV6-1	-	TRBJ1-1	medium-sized	TGTGCCAGCAGGGAAGGGTCACAGGGAAAGGCTGAAGCTTTCTTT	CASREGSQGKAEAFF
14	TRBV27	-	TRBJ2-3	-	TGTGCGGGGAGCGGGCCTAGAGACACAGAGACCCAGTATTTT	CAGSGPRDTETQYF